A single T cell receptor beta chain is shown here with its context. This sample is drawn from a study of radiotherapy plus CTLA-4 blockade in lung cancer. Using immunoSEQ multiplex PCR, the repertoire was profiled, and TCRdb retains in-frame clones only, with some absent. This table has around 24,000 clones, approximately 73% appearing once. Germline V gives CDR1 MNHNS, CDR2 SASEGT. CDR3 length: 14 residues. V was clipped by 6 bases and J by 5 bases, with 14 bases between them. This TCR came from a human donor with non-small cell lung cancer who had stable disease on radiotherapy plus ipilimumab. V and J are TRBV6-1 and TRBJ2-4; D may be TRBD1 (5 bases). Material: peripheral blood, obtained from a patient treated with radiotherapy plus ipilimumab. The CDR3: CASSLTEPQNIQYF. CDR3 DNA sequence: TGTGCCAGCAGCCTGACAGAGCCTCAAAACATTCAGTACTTC.